The clone carrying this T cell receptor (beta chain) was counted between two and nine times. The antigen remains unidentified. This CDR3 spans 14 amino acids. Germline assignment: CDR1 SGHTA and CDR2 FQGNSA. Trimming left V 0 bases short and J 2 bases short, with 5 bases between. This entry is derived from a study of T cell repertoires in cytomegalovirus infection. Background on the study: CMV epitopes, recently identified HLA-C-restricted and well-studied HLA-B-restricted, were used. Through public TCR beta signatures, both CMV infection and matching HLA type were indicated. Study-wide findings and caveats: The cumulative frequency of public TCR beta families identified carriers of CMV plus the relevant HLA. It was HLA-C-restricted CMV-specific TCR beta clonotypes that dominated the response ex vivo.

TCRdb reanalysed the reads using MiXCR and keeps one entry per CDR3 protein. Of about 770,000 distinct CDR3 sequences listed, 25% to 35% are singletons. The sequence came from a human donor in good health (CMV status not recorded). Some clones in this sample may be carry-over from other donors' samples. The chain uses TRBV7-2 and TRBJ1-3; D is unclear. The specimen comprised cultured CD8+ T cells from PBMCs, sampled from culture after CMV antigen stimulation. The DNA of the CDR3 is TGTGCCAGCAGCTTAGCGGATACTGGAAACACCATATATTTT. It yields the protein CASSLADTGNTIYF.